This T cell receptor beta chain is from a study of graft-versus-host responses after intestinal transplantation. Overall study context: Anti-thymocyte globulin was used for induction in all recipients, who then took tacrolimus and steroids for around 3 years.

Produced via immunoSEQ multiplex PCR; TCRdb's table is partial and in-frame only. The profile shows 20,000 to 25,000 clones, 85% to 95% of them singletons. This CDR3 is built from 16 residues. The V gene's germline CDR1 is LNHDA and CDR2 SQIVND (reference sequence). The V gene lost 3 bases and the J gene lost 0 bases, with 12 bases spanning the gap. Of note for this clone: Its antigen remains unidentified.

The study, taken as a whole, reports: Peak levels of circulating GvH clones tracked with early post-transplant HvG declines. Present in recipient marrow, GvH clones included some that appeared first in ileum or blood.

The specimen comprised PBMCs, sampled 262 days after intestinal transplant. This sequence was found in a human patient who received an intestinal transplant, so some T cells may come from the graft donor. The J gene is TRBJ1-3, the V gene TRBV19, with unresolved D. Here the CDR3 reads CASSIETTSSGNTIYF. The CDR3 bases are TGTGCCAGTAGTATCGAGACGACGAGCTCTGGAAACACCATATATTTT.